The clone carrying this T cell receptor beta chain has a count of ten or more. This sample is part of a study of response to subunit inactivated influenza vaccine. One entry per CDR3 protein results from TCRdb running MiXCR on the RT-PCR reads. This sample carries hundreds of thousands of distinct CDR3 sequences, roughly 12% of them seen once, and the ten largest clones take 10%. The CDR3 is 16 amino acids. V dropped 0 bases and J dropped 0 bases, with 10 bases sitting between them. Germline CDR1 reads SGHRS; CDR2 reads YFSETQ. This receptor was identified in a man aged 45-65 years who received an inactivated influenza vaccine. Sequencing was performed on PBMCs from blood, taken on the day of vaccination. V gene TRBV5-1 combines with J gene TRBJ2-1; D ambiguous. The chain's CDR3 is CASSLEAWGSYNEQFF. CDR3 coding DNA: TGCGCCAGCAGCTTGGAAGCGTGGGGCTCCTACAATGAGCAGTTCTTC.